This entry concerns a single T cell receptor (beta chain). At one boundary the junction diverges from the germline segment, which might be a read error. The sample belongs to a study of blood T cell repertoires in COVID-19. Study processing details: For nucleated cells, counts were estimated from reference gene primer amplification. Method: immunoSEQ multiplex PCR; TCRdb's copy keeps in-frame clones and lacks some. The DNA gave D and trimming, while V, J and clone size come from that table. The table includes fewer than 200,000 clones, roughly 85% detected once. The sequencing sample was made of PBMCs or T cells enriched from blood (not recorded which). This clonotype originated in a woman aged 18-29 years who had recovered from COVID-19.

In DNA form, the CDR3 reads TGTGCTAGCAGCCCAGGGACAGGGATCGGAGAGACCCAGTACTTC. Translation: CASSPGTGIGETQYF. The chain has TRBV7-7 and TRBJ2-5; 9 bases map to TRBD1. This CDR3 has 15 amino acids. CDR1 and CDR2 (germline): SSHAT, FNYEAQ (reference sequence).